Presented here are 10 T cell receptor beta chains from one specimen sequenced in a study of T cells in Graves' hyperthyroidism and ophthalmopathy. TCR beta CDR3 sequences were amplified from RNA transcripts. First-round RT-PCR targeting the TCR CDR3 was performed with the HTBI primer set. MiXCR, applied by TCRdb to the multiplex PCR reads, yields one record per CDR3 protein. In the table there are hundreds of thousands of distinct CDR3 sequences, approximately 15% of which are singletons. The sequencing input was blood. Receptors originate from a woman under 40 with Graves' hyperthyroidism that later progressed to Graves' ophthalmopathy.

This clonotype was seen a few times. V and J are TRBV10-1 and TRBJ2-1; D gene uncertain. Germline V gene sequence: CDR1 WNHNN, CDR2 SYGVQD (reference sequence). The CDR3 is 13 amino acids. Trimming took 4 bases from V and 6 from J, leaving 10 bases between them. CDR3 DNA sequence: TGCGCCAGCAGTGCGGGCGGTACCAATGAGCAGTTCTTC. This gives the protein CASSAGGTNEQFF.

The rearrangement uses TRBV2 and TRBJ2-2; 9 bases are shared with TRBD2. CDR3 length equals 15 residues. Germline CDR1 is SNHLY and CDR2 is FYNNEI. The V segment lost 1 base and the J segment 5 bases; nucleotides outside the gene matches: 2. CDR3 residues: CASSEVLAGTGELFF. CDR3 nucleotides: TGTGCCAGCAGTGAAGTCCTAGCGGGGACCGGGGAGCTGTTTTTT.

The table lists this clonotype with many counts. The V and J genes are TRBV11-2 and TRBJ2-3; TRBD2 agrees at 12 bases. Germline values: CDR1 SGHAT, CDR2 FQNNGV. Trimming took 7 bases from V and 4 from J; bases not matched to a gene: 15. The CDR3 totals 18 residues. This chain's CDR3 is CASTGLAGTLKKADTQYF. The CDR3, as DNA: TGTGCCAGCACCGGACTAGCGGGAACCCTGAAAAAGGCAGATACGCAGTATTTT.

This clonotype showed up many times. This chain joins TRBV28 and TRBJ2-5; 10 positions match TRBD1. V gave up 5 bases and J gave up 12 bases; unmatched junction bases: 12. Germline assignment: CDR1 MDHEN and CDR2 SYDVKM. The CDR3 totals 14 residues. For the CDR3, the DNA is TGTGCCAGCAGTACGGGACAGGGGCCCCGCAATGAGTACTTC. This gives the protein CASSTGQGPRNEYF.

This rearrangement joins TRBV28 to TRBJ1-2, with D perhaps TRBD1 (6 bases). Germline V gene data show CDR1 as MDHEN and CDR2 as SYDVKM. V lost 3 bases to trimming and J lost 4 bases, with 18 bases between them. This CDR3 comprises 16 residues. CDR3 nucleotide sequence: TGTGCCAGCAGTTTCGTCACAGGGTTAGGGGTCTATGGCTACACCTTC. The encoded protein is CASSFVTGLGVYGYTF.

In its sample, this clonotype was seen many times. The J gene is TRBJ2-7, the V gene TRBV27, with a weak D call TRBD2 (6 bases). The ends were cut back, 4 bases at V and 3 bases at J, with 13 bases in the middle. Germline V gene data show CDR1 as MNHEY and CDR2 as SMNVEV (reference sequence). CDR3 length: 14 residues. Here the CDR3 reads CASSSLGLNYEQYF. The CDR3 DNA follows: TGTGCCAGCAGTTCCTTGGGACTTAACTACGAGCAGTACTTC.

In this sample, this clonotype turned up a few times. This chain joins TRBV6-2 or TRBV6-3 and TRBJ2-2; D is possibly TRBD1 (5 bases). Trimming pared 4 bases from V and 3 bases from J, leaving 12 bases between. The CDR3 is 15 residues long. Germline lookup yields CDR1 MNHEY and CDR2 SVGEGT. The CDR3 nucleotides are TGTGCCAGCAGTTCATCATCAGGGTACACCGGGGAGCTGTTTTTT. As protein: CASSSSSGYTGELFF.

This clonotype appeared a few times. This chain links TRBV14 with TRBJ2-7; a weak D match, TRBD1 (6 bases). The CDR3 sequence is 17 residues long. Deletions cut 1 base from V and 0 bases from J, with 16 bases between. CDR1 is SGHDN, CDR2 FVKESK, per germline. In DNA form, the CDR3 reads TGTGCCAGCAGCCAAGGCGTAAGGATAGGGGGCTCCTACGAGCAGTACTTC. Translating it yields CASSQGVRIGGSYEQYF.

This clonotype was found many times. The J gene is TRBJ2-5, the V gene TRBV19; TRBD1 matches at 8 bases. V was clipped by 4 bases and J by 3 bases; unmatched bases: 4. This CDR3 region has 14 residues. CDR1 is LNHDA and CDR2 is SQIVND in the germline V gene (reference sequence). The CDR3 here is CASSTLTGEETQYF. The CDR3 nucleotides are TGTGCCAGTAGTACCCTGACAGGGGAAGAGACCCAGTACTTC.

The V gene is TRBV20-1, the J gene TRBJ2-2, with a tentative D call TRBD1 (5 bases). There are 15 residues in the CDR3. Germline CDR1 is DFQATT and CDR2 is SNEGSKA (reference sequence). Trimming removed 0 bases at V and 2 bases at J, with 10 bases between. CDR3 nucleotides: TGCAGTGCTAGAGATAGGGGATTTAACACCGGGGAGCTGTTTTTT. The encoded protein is CSARDRGFNTGELFF.